This T cell receptor beta chain was identified during a study of CD8+ T cells in alopecia areata. Background on the study: Patients received oral tofacitinib, 5 to 10 mg twice daily, for moderate-to-severe alopecia areata. For 6 to 18 months, tofacitinib was taken, and 6 months off drug followed.

Germline-derived CDR1 and CDR2 are SGHVS and FQNEAQ. This CDR3 is 15 amino acids long. J was trimmed by 3 bases and V by 6 bases; bases with no gene match: 8. Only a few counts were recorded for this clone. Its antigen is undetermined. Study-wide findings and caveats: Scalp samples also yield sequences of resident alphabeta T cells from normal skin.

RNA, once extracted, was reverse transcribed into cDNA for use as the sequencing template. Produced via immunoSEQ multiplex PCR; TCRdb's table is partial and in-frame only. Of under 250,000 clones in the sample, approximately 61% are singletons; the top ten hold 0.45%. This clonotype originated in a human donor with alopecia areata. The sequencing here drew on CD4+ T cells sorted from blood, taken at week 0. The chain recombines TRBV7-8 with TRBJ1-1; 9 bases are shared with TRBD1. The CDR3 DNA reads TGTGCCAGCAGGTCTAGGACAGGGGCCGACACTGAAGCTTTCTTT. It encodes CASRSRTGADTEAFF.